The rows below give T cell receptor beta chains drawn from one sample of a study of patients and donors after allogeneic stem cell transplantation. TCRdb reprocessed the RT-PCR reads via MiXCR and lists one record per CDR3 protein. The profile shows approximately 21,000 distinct CDR3 sequences, 25% to 35% of them singletons. Sequencing was done on a sample of blood, either unsorted or a sorted T cell fraction (not recorded which). Source of these receptors: a human donor who was either an allogeneic HSCT recipient or a stem cell or donor lymphocyte infusion donor (not recorded which). It is not recorded whose cells these are; they may come from a transplant donor. The conserved cysteine and the conserved F or W are not part of the CDR3 here.

v_call cdr3_aa
TRBV2 ASSGAVRNTGELF
TRBV11-3 ASSLEPPGTGHTEAF
TRBV7-2 ASSFDRLNTKAF
TRBV5-6 ASSFDKYGYT
TRBV13 ASSLPGREGYT
TRBV7-3 ASSLTVVTEAF
TRBV5-1 ASSFPLVPNTGELF
TRBV10-3 AISDGAGSDTQY
TRBV9 ASSVGGGETQY
TRBV11-2 ASSATGLNTEAF
TRBV5-6 ASSIAGGVETQY
TRBV6-5 ASRGDGTYGYT
TRBV4-3 ASSQDQRQETQY
TRBV4-3 ASSQGGQANQPQH
TRBV4-3 ASSQEVVWGGYT
TRBV9 ASSVEPGPSDQPQH
TRBV5-1 ASSLAPGGRVNSPLH
TRBV24-1 ATSATTGDYGYT
TRBV20-1 SAFTGRTDTQY
TRBV7-6 ASSLSGSTVGETQY
TRBV12-3/TRBV12-4 ASSPWGRWEVNYGYT
TRBV5-5 ASSIQGNSNQPQH
TRBV7-8 ASSPLASSTQY
TRBV4-1 ASSHFIRGTNEKLF
TRBV4-3 ASSPYGGLNTEAF
TRBV7-8 ASSLVQSITEAF
TRBV11-1 ASSTSGRVRETQY
TRBV29-1 SVEGGDT
TRBV5-1 ASGAPGAF
TRBV7-9 ASSPKGGLTDTQY
TRBV5-5 ASSLRQGLASLH
TRBV7-2 ASSLPGAPQY
TRBV12-3/TRBV12-4 ASSLAGAGRRNTIY
TRBV20-1 SASGQGTNTGELF
TRBV25-1 ASSPETGYTEAF
TRBV28 ASFPDRGLNYGYT
TRBV11-3 ASSQTGRTEAF
TRBV5-6 ASRARANVLT
TRBV27 ASTLKGLRHSPLH
TRBV5-1 ASSLGHSSYNEKLF
TRBV7-2 ASSLGWQGDDEKLF
TRBV2 ASSGGNQPQH
TRBV20-1 SAPITWTGVF
TRBV2 ASSPTGPYT
TRBV2 ASSVVGTPPLH
TRBV5-1 ASSFLPPDGNTEAF
TRBV20-1 RSGFSNQPQH
TRBV18 ASSLSGQTSDTQY
TRBV20-1 SATTGVAFYSNQPQH
TRBV10-3 ASGDSRYTGELF
TRBV5-1 ASSWDSTPNEKLF
TRBV6-5 ASSPTTYYGYT
TRBV2 ASSGSGDYEQY
TRBV10-3 AISGSLGMNTGELF
TRBV12-3/TRBV12-4 ASSYDRKETQY
TRBV20-1 SAIPGRTEAF
TRBV2 ASSDDMYQETQY
TRBV5-1 ASSSTGRTEAF
TRBV5-1 ASSLGLAKNIQY